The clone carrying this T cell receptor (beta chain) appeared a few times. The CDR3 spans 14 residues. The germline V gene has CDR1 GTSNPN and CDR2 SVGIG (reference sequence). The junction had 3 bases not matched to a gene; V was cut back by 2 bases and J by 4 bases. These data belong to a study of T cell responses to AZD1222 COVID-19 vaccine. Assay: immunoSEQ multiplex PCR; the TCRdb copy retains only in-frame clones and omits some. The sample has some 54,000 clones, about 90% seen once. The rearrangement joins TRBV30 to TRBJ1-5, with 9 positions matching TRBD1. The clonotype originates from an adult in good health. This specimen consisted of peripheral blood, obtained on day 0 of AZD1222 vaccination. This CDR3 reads CAWSLGTGNQPQHF. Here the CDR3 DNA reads TGTGCCTGGAGTTTGGGGACAGGGAATCAGCCCCAGCATTTT.